Below, 23 T cell receptor beta chains from the same sample are listed, as sequenced in a study of T cell responses to AZD1222 COVID-19 vaccine. Repertoires were generated with immunoSEQ multiplex PCR, while TCRdb's copy carries only in-frame clones and drops some. In the table there are 130,000 or so clones, roughly 92% of which are singletons. The sample consisted of peripheral blood, taken on day 0 of AZD1222 vaccination. Receptors originate from an adult in good health.

This chain uses TRBV7-2 with TRBJ2-2, with D maybe TRBD2 (5 bases). The CDR3 consists of 14 residues. V was trimmed by 6 bases and J by 2 bases, leaving 10 bases between them. The V gene's germline CDR1 is SGHTA and CDR2 FQGNSA. DNA for the CDR3: TGTGCCAGCAGAGACTACCCAAACACCGGGGAGCTGTTTTTT. This sequence encodes CASRDYPNTGELFF. The full variable domain, its missing parts supplied by reference TRBV7-2 and TRBJ2-2, is GAGVSQSPSNKVTEKGKDVELRCDPISGHTALYWYRQSLGQGLEFLIYFQGNSAPDKSGLPSDRFSAERTGGSVSTLTIQRTQQEDSAVYLCASRDYPNTGELFFGEGSRLTVL.

This chain links TRBV9 with TRBJ2-7; no clear D. This CDR3 has 13 residues. Deletions cut 0 bases from V and 4 bases from J, with 8 bases between. From germline, CDR1 is SGDLS and CDR2 YYNGEE. CDR3 sequence (DNA): TGTGCCAGCAGCGTAGGTCCCGGATACGAGCAGTACTTC. Its protein is CASSVGPGYEQYF.

The chain couples TRBV27 to TRBJ2-7; 8 bases match TRBD2. Germline V gene sequence: CDR1 MNHEY, CDR2 SMNVEV (reference sequence). CDR3 length: 15 residues. Trimming took 2 bases from V and 2 from J; bases not matched to a gene: 5. The CDR3 nucleotides read TGTGCCAGCAGTTTAAGCGGGAGCAAGACCTACGAGCAGTACTTC. The encoded protein is CASSLSGSKTYEQYF.

The V call is TRBV14, the J call TRBJ1-4; D call uncertain. CDR3 length equals 20 residues. Germline loops: CDR1 SGHDN, CDR2 FVKESK. Trimming removed 0 bases from V and 5 bases from J, with 25 bases in between. The CDR3 sequence: CASSQDIPEALGKANEKLFF. The CDR3 DNA follows: TGTGCCAGCAGCCAAGATATACCAGAGGCCTTGGGGAAAGCGAATGAAAAACTGTTTTTT.

In this sample, this clone turned up once. This rearrangement joins TRBV6-2 or TRBV6-3 to TRBJ2-5, with 12 bases matching TRBD2. V shed 4 bases and J 7 bases; nucleotides not matched to a gene: 7. CDR1 is MNHEY, CDR2 SVGEGT, per germline. The CDR3 spans 15 residues. The CDR3 DNA reads TGTGCCAGCAGTTGGCGACTAGCGGGGGCAGGGACCCAGTACTTC. Translation gives CASSWRLAGAGTQYF.

V gene TRBV5-1 combines with J gene TRBJ2-7, with 7 bases fitting TRBD1. The V gene end was trimmed by 4 bases and the J gene end by 5 bases; junction bases not matched to a gene: 9. CDR3 length: 14 amino acids. Germline V gene data show CDR1 as SGHRS and CDR2 as YFSETQ. The CDR3 sequence is CASSLDRAQDEQYF. CDR3 in DNA: TGCGCCAGCAGCCTCGACAGGGCGCAAGACGAGCAGTACTTC.

In this sample, this clone turned up a few times. The V and J genes are TRBV7-6 and TRBJ2-3; 12 nucleotides match TRBD2. This CDR3 is 16 amino acids long. Germline trimming cut 5 bases from V and 5 bases from J; bases unmatched to any gene: 8. Germline CDR1 is SGHVS and CDR2 is FNYEAQ. The CDR3 is CASSARLAGVQDTQYF. The CDR3 DNA reads as TGTGCCAGCAGCGCCCGACTAGCGGGAGTACAAGATACGCAGTATTTT.

The chain links TRBV4-3 to TRBJ2-3; TRBD1 or TRBD2 may be the D gene (5 bases each). V was clipped by 1 base and J by 0 bases, with 5 bases between them. The CDR3 is 14 amino acids. Germline-derived CDR1 and CDR2 are LGHNA and YSLEER. This chain's CDR3 is CASSQGDSTDTQYF. CDR3 DNA: TGCGCCAGCAGCCAAGGGGACAGCACAGATACGCAGTATTTT.

The chain employs TRBV7-8 and TRBJ1-4; 10 bases agree with TRBD1. Unmatched junction bases numbered 6, after V lost 5 bases and J lost 6 bases. The CDR3 is 15 amino acids. CDR1 SGHVS and CDR2 FQNEAQ come from the germline V gene. Written as DNA, the CDR3 is TGTGCCAGCAGCCTAGACAGGGGGCGTCATGAAAAACTGTTTTTT. This codes for CASSLDRGRHEKLFF.

This clone appeared a few times. This chain connects TRBV7-9 to TRBJ1-4; the match to TRBD1 covers 7 bases. Unmatched junction bases numbered 9, after V lost 5 bases and J lost 0 bases. Germline V gene sequence: CDR1 SEHNR, CDR2 FQNEAQ (reference sequence). The CDR3 sequence is 17 residues long. For the CDR3, the DNA is TGTGCCAGCAGCGCCGGAGGGGACAGAGCAACTAATGAAAAACTGTTTTTT. Amino acid sequence: CASSAGGDRATNEKLFF.

The chain joins TRBV13 to TRBJ2-7; D is possibly TRBD2 (6 bases). Trimming took 0 bases from V and 4 from J, leaving 19 bases between them. Germline-derived CDR1 and CDR2 are PRHDT and FYEKMQ (reference sequence). The CDR3 loop spans 17 amino acids. In nucleotides, the CDR3 is TGTGCCAGCAGCTTAGGATCGGGACTCCATCCTCCTTACGAGCAGTACTTC. Its translation is CASSLGSGLHPPYEQYF. Using reference TRBV13 and TRBJ2-7 for the parts outside the CDR3, the full variable domain is AAGVIQSPRHLIKEKRETATLKCYPIPRHDTVYWYQQGPGQDPQFLISFYEKMQSDKGSIPDRFSAQQFSDYHSELNMSSLELGDSALYFCASSLGSGLHPPYEQYFGPGTRLTVT.

The V call is TRBV27, the J call TRBJ1-5; D is uncertain. This CDR3 is built from 15 residues. V lost 1 base and J 0 bases, leaving 7 bases between the germline ends. Germline V gene data show CDR1 as MNHEY and CDR2 as SMNVEV (reference sequence). The DNA for the CDR3 is TGTGCCAGCAGTTTATTAACTGGTAGCAATCAGCCCCAGCATTTT. Translation: CASSLLTGSNQPQHF.

This clone has a handful of counts. The chain uses TRBV19 and TRBJ2-1, with no clear D. This CDR3 region has 12 residues. Per germline, CDR1 LNHDA and CDR2 SQIVND (reference sequence). The V gene lost 4 bases and the J gene lost 6 bases, with 7 bases spanning the gap. In DNA form, the CDR3 reads TGTGCCAGTAGTAGGACCGTCAATGAGCAGTTCTTC. Encoded protein: CASSRTVNEQFF.

In the case of this clone: Other DNA sequences of this sample code for an identical CDR3. The V call is TRBV5-1, the J call TRBJ1-5, with D maybe TRBD1 (5 bases). The ends were cut back, 0 bases at V and 4 bases at J, with 8 bases in the middle. Germline CDR1 SGHRS, CDR2 YFSETQ. CDR3 length equals 14 residues. The CDR3, as DNA: TGCGCCAGCAGCTTGGGTGGGGGGAATCAGCCCCAGCATTTT. As protein: CASSLGGGNQPQHF. Full variable domain (remainder filled in from reference TRBV5-1 and TRBJ1-5): KAGVTQTPRYLIKTRGQQVTLSCSPISGHRSVSWYQQTPGQGLQFLFEYFSETQRNKGNFPGRFSGRQFSNSRSEMNVSTLELGDSALYLCASSLGGGNQPQHFGDGTRLSIL.

The rearrangement joins TRBV7-2 to TRBJ1-1; unclear D gene. Germline values: CDR1 SGHTA, CDR2 FQGNSA. The ends were cut back, 3 bases at V and 2 bases at J, with 7 bases in the middle. This CDR3 is built from 13 residues. The CDR3 bases are TGTGCCAGCAGCTTCCACATCAACACTGAAGCTTTCTTT. As protein: CASSFHINTEAFF.

The genes are TRBV20-1 and TRBJ1-5, with 7 bases matching TRBD1. The CDR3 loop spans 15 amino acids. Germline lookup yields CDR1 DFQATT and CDR2 SNEGSKA (reference sequence). Trimming at V came to 3 bases and at J to 5 bases, leaving 10 bases not matched to a gene. CDR3 in amino acids: CSASENLDRYQPQHF. The CDR3 nucleotides are TGCAGTGCTAGTGAAAATTTGGACAGGTATCAGCCCCAGCATTTT.

This chain joins TRBV19 and TRBJ2-2; the match to TRBD1 covers 9 bases. CDR1 is LNHDA, CDR2 SQIVND, per germline (reference sequence). The CDR3 covers 16 residues. The J segment lost 5 bases and the V segment lost 2 bases, leaving 6 bases of the junction unmatched. The CDR3: CASSIPGTGRTGELFF. As DNA, the CDR3 is TGTGCCAGTAGTATACCGGGGACAGGGAGGACCGGGGAGCTGTTTTTT.

The V gene is TRBV10-2, the J gene TRBJ1-2; 11 bases map to TRBD1. This CDR3 is built from 15 residues. In germline, CDR1 is WSHSY, CDR2 SAAADI. The V and J ends lost 2 bases and 3 bases, in that order; junction bases with no gene match: 2. This chain's CDR3 is CASSEGTGGHYGYTF. CDR3 DNA: TGCGCCAGCAGTGAGGGGACAGGGGGGCACTATGGCTACACCTTC.

V and J are TRBV2 and TRBJ1-3; D is uncertain. Germline assignment: CDR1 SNHLY and CDR2 FYNNEI. The germline V and J ends were trimmed by 4 bases and 0 bases, with 7 bases remaining between them. The CDR3 spans 14 residues. CDR3 sequence (DNA): TGTGCCAGCAGTGGTCGGGGCTCTGGAAACACCATATATTTT. Translated: CASSGRGSGNTIYF.

The chain employs TRBV29-1 and TRBJ1-2; D is ambiguous. The CDR3 is 13 amino acids. From germline, CDR1 is SQVTM and CDR2 ANQGSEA. Trimming cost V 0 bases and J 4 bases, with 9 bases left between them. For the CDR3, the DNA is TGCAGCGTTGAAGACACAGACGCCTATGGCTACACCTTC. Its translation is CSVEDTDAYGYTF. Variable domain in full (rest from reference TRBV29-1 and TRBJ1-2): SAVISQKPSRDICQRGTSLTIQCQVDSQVTMMFWYRQQPGQSLTLIATANQGSEATYESGFVIDKFPISRPNLTFSTLTVSNMSPEDSSIYLCSVEDTDAYGYTFGSGTRLTVV.

The rearrangement uses TRBV5-4 and TRBJ2-1, with D perhaps TRBD2 (7 bases). Trimming left V 6 bases short and J 7 bases short, with 20 bases between. The CDR3 is made up of 15 amino acids. CDR1 SGHNT and CDR2 YYREEE come from the germline V gene (reference sequence). The CDR3 region is CASTPGGGGGNEQFF. Here the CDR3 DNA reads TGTGCCAGCACCCCTGGGGGAGGGGGGGGGAATGAGCAGTTCTTC.

The chain carries TRBV30 and TRBJ2-3; perhaps TRBD2 as D (6 bases). The CDR3 contains 16 residues. The V gene lost 3 bases and the J gene lost 0 bases, with 16 bases spanning the gap. Germline V gene lookup returns CDR1 GTSNPN and CDR2 SVGIG (reference sequence). The CDR3 loop reads CAWRADGRRSTDTQYF. As DNA, the CDR3 is TGTGCCTGGAGGGCAGACGGGAGAAGGAGCACAGATACGCAGTATTTT.

The rearrangement links TRBV4-2 to TRBJ1-1, with D tentatively TRBD1 (5 bases). The CDR3 is made up of 15 amino acids. V was clipped by 4 bases and J by 2 bases, with 14 bases between them. Looked up from germline, CDR1 is LGHNA and CDR2 is YNFKEQ. Here the CDR3 reads CASSLHRDANTEAFF. DNA of the CDR3: TGTGCCAGCAGCCTCCACCGGGACGCCAACACTGAAGCTTTCTTT.